Below, 10 T cell receptor beta chains from the same sample are listed, as sequenced in a study of shared clonotypes between healthy human individuals. Terminally differentiated effector memory CD45RA+ cells were left out of the naive CD8 fraction, which was CD45RO-negative and positively selected for CCR7. The repertoire was sequenced with immunoSEQ multiplex PCR; TCRdb's copy has only in-frame clones and lacks some. The table includes around 1.9 million clones, just over 90% detected once. The sample comprised naive CD8+ T cells from PBMCs. The receptors here all came from a man in his late teens or twenties in good health. Some clones in this sample may be carry-over from other donors' samples.

This clone has just one count. The same CDR3 also results from other DNA sequences found in this sample. The V call is TRBV9, the J call TRBJ1-1; a possible D gene is TRBD1 (5 bases). CDR3 size: 14 residues. Germline V CDR1 and CDR2: SGDLS, YYNGEE. V shed 0 bases and J shed 2 bases, with 8 bases lying between them. The CDR3 sequence: CASSVGQPNTEAFF. The CDR3 DNA sequence: TGTGCCAGCAGCGTAGGACAGCCTAACACTGAAGCTTTCTTT.

This clone was observed a handful of times. The chain links TRBV9 to TRBJ1-1, with 7 bases that match TRBD1. The CDR3 runs 16 residues. Germline CDR1 SGDLS, CDR2 YYNGEE. The trim removed 0 bases at V and 0 bases at J, leaving 5 bases unmatched. DNA for the CDR3: TGTGCCAGCAGCGTAGATTGGCAGGGGGTGAACACTGAAGCTTTCTTT. This codes for CASSVDWQGVNTEAFF.

V and J are TRBV28 and TRBJ1-4; no reliable D call. This CDR3 is 14 amino acids long. CDR1 and CDR2 from the germline V gene are MDHEN and SYDVKM. V lost 3 bases and J lost 5, with 10 bases in between. The CDR3, as DNA: TGTGCCAGCAGTTTCGGGCGGCGAAATGAAAAACTGTTTTTT. Amino acid sequence: CASSFGRRNEKLFF. The variable domain in full, with the rest retrieved from reference TRBV28 and TRBJ1-4, is DVKVTQSSRYLVKRTGEKVFLECVQDMDHENMFWYRQDPGLGLRLIYFSYDVKMKEKGDIPEGYSVSREKKERFSLILESASTNQTSMYLCASSFGRRNEKLFFGSGTQLSVL.

On this clone: The sample holds other DNA sequences that translate to the same CDR3. The chain links TRBV7-8 to TRBJ1-3; a weak D match, TRBD1 (5 bases). V was trimmed by 1 base and J by 2 bases, leaving 6 bases between them. Germline V gene sequence: CDR1 SGHVS, CDR2 FQNEAQ. This CDR3 is 14 amino acids long. In DNA form, the CDR3 reads TGTGCCAGCAGCTTAGGGGGGACTGGAAACACCATATATTTT. This codes for CASSLGGTGNTIYF.

The J gene is TRBJ2-1, the V gene TRBV7-9; D is possibly TRBD2 (6 bases). Germline lookup yields CDR1 SEHNR and CDR2 FQNEAQ (reference sequence). V gave up 3 bases and J gave up 9 bases, with 15 bases separating them. The CDR3 totals 14 residues. CDR3 loop: CASSFPGGGGEQFF. Written as DNA, the CDR3 is TGTGCCAGCAGCTTCCCTGGGGGAGGAGGTGAGCAGTTCTTC.

Details on this clone: The same CDR3 arises from other DNA sequences in this sample as well. The chain recombines TRBV5-6 with TRBJ2-7, with 7 bases fitting TRBD2. There are 14 residues in the CDR3. CDR1 is SGHDT and CDR2 is YYEEEE in the germline V gene. Trimming at V came to 0 bases and at J to 3 bases, leaving 3 bases not matched to a gene. CDR3 protein: CASSLGGRSYEQYF. The CDR3 bases are TGTGCCAGCAGCTTGGGCGGGAGAAGCTACGAGCAGTACTTC.

The chain uses TRBV19 and TRBJ2-1; D not resolved. CDR3 size: 12 residues. Germline CDR1 and CDR2: LNHDA and SQIVND (reference sequence). The germline V and J ends were trimmed by 10 bases and 4 bases, with 11 bases remaining between them. The CDR3 loop reads CATLGGYNEQFF. CDR3 nucleotides: TGTGCCACCCTTGGCGGTTACAATGAGCAGTTCTTC.

The chain links TRBV28 to TRBJ1-3; D unclear. The V gene lost 2 bases and the J gene lost 0 bases, with 8 bases spanning the gap. This CDR3 has 15 amino acids. Germline V CDR1 and CDR2: MDHEN, SYDVKM. The CDR3 DNA follows: TGTGCCAGCAGTTTAGGGCTAAGCTCTGGAAACACCATATATTTT. Translation: CASSLGLSSGNTIYF.

The chain employs TRBV11-1 and TRBJ2-7, with D unresolved. This CDR3 has 12 residues. CDR1 and CDR2 from the germline V gene are SGHAT and FQDESV (reference sequence). Trimming took 9 bases from V and 2 from J, leaving 11 bases between them. CDR3 sequence (DNA): TGTGCCAGTTCCAAGCAAGCCTACGAGCAGTACTTC. Amino acid sequence: CASSKQAYEQYF.

On this clone itself: The same CDR3 can be traced to other DNA sequences in this sample. This chain uses TRBV29-1 with TRBJ2-1, with TRBD1 identical over 8 bases. J was trimmed by 3 bases and V by 7 bases; bases with no gene match: 5. This CDR3 is built from 13 residues. CDR1 and CDR2 from the germline V gene are SQVTM and ANQGSEA. CDR3 bases: TGCAGCGCCAGACAGGGGAGCTACAATGAGCAGTTCTTC. It yields the protein CSARQGSYNEQFF.